The following is a T cell receptor beta chain sequence with its context. The sample holds other DNA sequences that translate to the same CDR3. Method: immunoSEQ multiplex PCR; TCRdb's copy keeps in-frame clones and lacks some. This sample has hundreds of thousands of clones, with less than 80% found just once. This sample was included in a study of shared clonotypes between healthy human individuals. The healthy adult donors were HIV-negative and reported no recent acute infections or vaccinations. V lost 0 bases and J lost 2, with 9 bases in between. This CDR3 comprises 15 residues. From germline, CDR1 is SGHRS and CDR2 YFSETQ.

The sequence was collected from a woman under 40 in good health. The sequenced sample was memory CD4+ T cells sorted from blood. Subset given: CD45RA-negative fraction. The chain combines TRBV5-1 with TRBJ1-5; a possible D gene is TRBD1 (5 bases). The CDR3 loop reads CASSLGQGGNQPQHF. The DNA of the CDR3 is TGCGCCAGCAGCTTGGGTCAGGGAGGCAATCAGCCCCAGCATTTT.